The sequence of this T cell receptor (beta chain) was determined in a study of T cell repertoires in cytomegalovirus infection (dated by TCRdb to the late 2010s). About the investigation overall: Because public TCR beta signatures pointed to carriage of CMV infection together with the matching HLA type, the HLA type of each donor mattered for the analysis.

Sequencing took place on an Illumina HiSeq 1500. The public sequencing data were trimmed at Q25 with fastp and processed into clonotypes with MiXCR by TCRdb, which kept only in-frame beta chains. Rows are unified per CDR3 protein, each entry keeping the most common DNA and genes. Across this sample there are 150,000 to 200,000 distinct CDR3 sequences, with approximately 15% seen only once. The ten largest clones represent about a quarter of the sample. Taken from cysteine to phenylalanine, the CDR3 has 13 residues. Only CDR3 DNA is held: 39 bases, read in frame from base 1. V was cut back by 6 bases and J by 5 bases, leaving a gap of 13 bases between them. For CDR1 and CDR2, the germline V gene lists MDHEN and SYDVKM. This clonotype was seen only a few times. This clone's antigen is unknown. One base away there is no much larger clone; base qualities are not given. Overall results and qualifications from the work: The ex vivo response was dominated by HLA-C-restricted CMV-specific TCR beta clonotypes, which also provided the single most frequent clonotype in two of eight donors. Carriers of CMV infection plus the relevant HLA type were discriminated by the cumulative frequency of public TCR beta family members in the study cohort and in an independent approximately 360-donor cohort.

The receptor's source is a human donor in good health (CMV status not recorded). Some clones in this sample may be carry-over from other donors' samples. Sequenced material: PBMCs. This receptor chain uses TRBV28 and TRBJ1-1, and TRBD1 may be the D gene, going by 5 matching bases. The CDR3 in this case is CASRPPTVTEAFF. The DNA is TGTGCCAGCAGACCACCGACAGTTACTGAAGCTTTCTTT.